This is a list of T cell receptor beta chains from one sample in a study of CD8 T cells in Susac syndrome. TCRdb passed the immunoSEQ multiplex PCR reads through MiXCR, listing each CDR3 protein once. The table records about 180,000 distinct CDR3 sequences, 85% to 95% of them present only once. The source material was CD8+ T cells from PBMCs. These receptors originate from a human donor with multiple sclerosis. The CDR3 runs from the conserved cysteine through the conserved F or W. A D gene is named only where the DNA matches it firmly. Size is stated for part of the rows, as once, few or many counts, or as a class when the clone is expanded.

-	TRBV27	-	TRBJ2-7	CASSLLAGRTYEQYF	TGTGCCAGCAGTTTATTGGCAGGGAGAACCTACGAGCAGTACTTC
-	TRBV5-1	-	TRBJ2-7	CASSFTGSGGYEQYF	TGCGCCAGCAGCTTCACAGGCTCCGGAGGCTACGAGCAGTACTTC
-	TRBV29-1	-	TRBJ2-7	CSVADSTYEQYF	TGCAGCGTTGCGGACAGCACCTACGAGCAGTACTTC
-	TRBV12-3/TRBV12-4	-	TRBJ1-2	CASSLLTGRDYGYTF	TGTGCCAGCAGTTTACTTACAGGGCGGGACTATGGCTACACCTTC
TRBD2	TRBV3-1	-	TRBJ2-1	CASSQGLAGGNEQFF	TGTGCCAGCAGCCAGGGACTAGCGGGGGGGAATGAGCAGTTCTTC
TRBD1	TRBV27	-	TRBJ1-2	CASSTGENYGYTF	TGTGCCAGCAGTACAGGGGAGAACTATGGCTACACCTTC
TRBD1	TRBV6-5	-	TRBJ1-2	CASSYSAGGRRDGYTF	TGTGCCAGCAGTTACTCCGCAGGGGGCAGAAGGGATGGCTACACCTTC
-	TRBV2	-	TRBJ1-6	CASDEGIQAVNSPLHF	TGTGCCAGCGATGAAGGAATCCAGGCTGTCAATTCACCCCTCCACTTT
TRBD1	TRBV9	-	TRBJ1-6	CASSVEVVTGANSPLHF	TGTGCCAGCAGCGTAGAGGTCGTGACAGGGGCCAATTCACCCCTCCACTTT
-	TRBV29-1	-	TRBJ1-1	CSVAGGMEYTEAFF	TGCAGCGTCGCCGGCGGAATGGAATACACTGAAGCTTTCTTT
TRBD2	TRBV3-1	-	TRBJ2-7	CASSQVPWGRLAGEGVRDEQYF	TGTGCCAGCAGCCAAGTTCCCTGGGGCAGACTAGCGGGAGAAGGGGTTCGCGACGAGCAGTACTTC
TRBD2	TRBV20-1	-	TRBJ2-3	CSADSPTSGSGDTQYF	TGCAGTGCTGACTCCCCGACTAGCGGGAGTGGAGATACGCAGTATTTT
-	TRBV7-9	-	TRBJ2-4	CASSLGGPNIQYF	TGTGCCAGCAGCTTAGGGGGGCCAAACATTCAGTACTTC
TRBD2	TRBV4-2	-	TRBJ2-3	CASSPRLAGGDTRPDTQYF	TGTGCCAGCAGCCCCCGACTAGCGGGAGGTGACACGAGGCCAGATACGCAGTATTTT
TRBD1	TRBV29-1	once	TRBJ1-2	CSVLTGQGGYGYTF	TGCAGCGTACTTACGGGACAGGGAGGATATGGCTACACCTTC
-	TRBV14	-	TRBJ2-3	CASSQEAETVYTDTQYF	TGTGCCAGCAGCCAAGAGGCGGAGACCGTATACACAGATACGCAGTATTTT
TRBD1	TRBV27	-	TRBJ1-2	CASSFQTGLGYTF	TGTGCCAGCAGTTTCCAGACAGGGCTTGGCTACACCTTC
-	TRBV13	once	TRBJ2-1	CASSPPERKEQFF	TGTGCCAGCAGCCCCCCTGAGCGTAAGGAGCAGTTCTTC
TRBD1	TRBV7-7	-	TRBJ2-6	CAAGGSGANVLTF	TGTGCTGCAGGGGGCTCTGGGGCCAACGTCCTGACTTTC
-	TRBV20-1	-	TRBJ1-2	CSAKGGRWKRYTF	TGCAGTGCTAAAGGGGGGCGCTGGAAACGCTACACCTTC
TRBD2	TRBV9	-	TRBJ2-1	CASSVRLAGDEQFF	TGTGCCAGCAGCGTACGACTAGCGGGCGATGAGCAGTTCTTC
-	TRBV6-5	-	TRBJ2-7	CASSSRTSYEQYF	TGTGCCAGCAGTTCTCGGACCTCCTACGAGCAGTACTTC
-	TRBV29-1	-	TRBJ2-2	CSLRGYTGELFF	TGCAGCCTAAGGGGGTACACCGGGGAGCTGTTTTTT
-	TRBV5-6	-	TRBJ2-3	CASSYQADTQYF	TGTGCCAGCAGCTATCAGGCGGATACGCAGTATTTT
-	TRBV9	-	TRBJ2-1	CASSLDGGNNEQFF	TGTGCCAGCAGCTTAGATGGGGGTAACAATGAGCAGTTCTTC
TRBD2	TRBV7-9	once	TRBJ2-2	CASSPKTSGANTGELFF	TGTGCCAGCAGCCCCAAGACTAGCGGGGCGAACACCGGGGAGCTGTTTTTT
-	TRBV29-1	-	TRBJ2-7	CSVEVRGPGEQYF	TGCAGCGTTGAGGTCAGGGGACCGGGCGAGCAGTACTTC
-	TRBV20-1	-	TRBJ1-1	CSVEVGDTEAFF	TGCAGTGTGGAGGTGGGGGACACTGAAGCTTTCTTT
TRBD1	TRBV7-3	-	TRBJ1-1	CASSVGTDDTEAFF	TGTGCCAGCAGCGTCGGGACAGATGATACTGAAGCTTTCTTT
-	TRBV9	-	TRBJ2-7	CASSVGSGGEQYF	TGTGCCAGCAGCGTAGGGTCCGGAGGCGAGCAGTACTTC
-	TRBV20-1	-	TRBJ1-5	CSARWGNQPQHF	TGCAGTGCTAGATGGGGTAATCAGCCCCAGCATTTT
-	TRBV6-2/TRBV6-3	-	TRBJ2-2	CASSYRDTGELFF	TGTGCCAGCAGTTACAGGGATACCGGGGAGCTGTTTTTT
-	TRBV30	-	TRBJ1-1	CAWSFIGLTTEAFF	TGTGCCTGGAGTTTTATCGGGTTGACCACTGAAGCTTTCTTT
TRBD2	TRBV27	once	TRBJ2-7	CASTETGGSYEQYF	TGTGCCAGCACCGAAACGGGGGGATCCTACGAGCAGTACTTC
-	TRBV9	-	TRBJ1-1	CASSVGGFGLNTEAFF	TGTGCCAGCAGCGTAGGAGGGTTTGGGCTGAACACTGAAGCTTTCTTT
-	TRBV23-1	-	TRBJ1-1	CASGGTSEMNTEAFF	TGCGCCAGCGGAGGGACAAGTGAGATGAACACTGAAGCTTTCTTT
-	TRBV13	-	TRBJ2-3	CASSLGQGVSDTQYF	TGTGCCAGCAGCTTAGGACAGGGTGTATCAGATACGCAGTATTTT
TRBD1	TRBV9	-	TRBJ2-5	CASSVDRGGETQYF	TGTGCCAGCAGCGTCGACAGGGGGGGAGAGACCCAGTACTTC
TRBD2	TRBV6-5	-	TRBJ2-7	CASSYVAGADEQYF	TGTGCCAGCAGTTACGTAGCGGGGGCGGATGAGCAGTACTTC
-	TRBV19	-	TRBJ2-2	CASTGVAGELFF	TGTGCCAGTACCGGGGTCGCCGGGGAGCTGTTTTTT
TRBD2	TRBV14	-	TRBJ2-1	CASSQVTGGAYNEQFF	TGTGCCAGCAGCCAAGTCACGGGAGGTGCCTACAATGAGCAGTTCTTC
TRBD1	TRBV28	-	TRBJ2-7	CASSLRQGPFYEQYF	TGTGCCAGCAGCCTTCGACAGGGTCCTTTTTACGAGCAGTACTTC
TRBD2	TRBV27	-	TRBJ2-4	CASSAGRDGKNIQYF	TGTGCCAGCAGCGCCGGGAGGGACGGCAAAAACATTCAGTACTTC
TRBD1	TRBV9	few	TRBJ2-1	CASSVGQGGNEQFF	TGTGCCAGCAGCGTAGGACAGGGTGGCAATGAGCAGTTCTTC
-	TRBV20-1	once	TRBJ2-1	CSAREPAEQFF	TGCAGTGCTAGAGAGCCGGCTGAGCAGTTCTTC
TRBD2	TRBV25-1	-	TRBJ2-1	CASIDLSGGDNEQFF	TGTGCCAGCATCGACCTAAGCGGGGGGGACAATGAGCAGTTCTTC
-	TRBV5-6	-	TRBJ1-1	CASSYSPETEAFF	TGTGCCAGCAGCTACTCTCCTGAGACTGAAGCTTTCTTT
-	TRBV20-1	-	TRBJ2-7	CSATTDRLTYEQYF	TGCAGTGCTACGACCGACAGGTTAACCTACGAGCAGTACTTC